This entry features one TCR beta chain sequence. Its specificity is not known. V shed 3 bases, J shed 6 bases, and the junction held 7 bases outside the gene matches. The CDR3 extends over 15 amino acids. CDR1 is SNHLY and CDR2 is FYNNEI in the germline V gene. TCRdb analysed the 5' RACE reads with MiXCR anew, one entry per CDR3 protein. The sample records more than 85,000 distinct CDR3 sequences, roughly 13% being singletons. This entry belongs to a study of early T cells in non-severe SARS-CoV-2 infection. Overall study: Whole-blood bulk RNA, unsorted, was sequenced, and chains were unpaired. Study-wide results and limits: Anti-spike CD8 responses were favored in VDJdb matching, and private and CD4 specificities were missed.

Material for sequencing was whole blood. The V and J genes are TRBV2 and TRBJ2-1, with 8 nucleotides matching TRBD2. The TCR originated in an adult who was a healthcare worker with PCR-confirmed SARS-CoV-2 infection or an uninfected control (not recorded which). The CDR3: CASSDGGRTANEQFF. The CDR3 coding sequence is TGTGCCAGCAGTGATGGCGGGAGGACCGCCAATGAGCAGTTCTTC.